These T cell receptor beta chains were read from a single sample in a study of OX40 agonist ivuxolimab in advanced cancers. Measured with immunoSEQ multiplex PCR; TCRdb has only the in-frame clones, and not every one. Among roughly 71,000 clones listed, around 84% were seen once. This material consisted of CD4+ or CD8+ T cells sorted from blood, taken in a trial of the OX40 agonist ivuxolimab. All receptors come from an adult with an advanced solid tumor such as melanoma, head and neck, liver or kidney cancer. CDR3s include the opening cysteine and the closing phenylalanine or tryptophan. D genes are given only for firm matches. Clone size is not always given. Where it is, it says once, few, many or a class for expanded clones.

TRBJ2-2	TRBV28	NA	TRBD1	CASSFSTGGNTGELFF	TGTGCCAGCAGTTTCTCGACAGGGGGGAACACCGGGGAGCTGTTTTTT
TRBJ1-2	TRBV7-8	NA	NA	CASSSEVYGYTF	TGTGCCAGCAGCTCAGAAGTCTATGGCTACACCTTC
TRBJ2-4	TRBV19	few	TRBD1	CASSNQGVAKNIQYF	TGTGCCAGTAGTAACCAGGGGGTAGCCAAAAACATTCAGTACTTC
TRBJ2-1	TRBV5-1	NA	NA	CASSHGDRPGGFF	TGCGCCAGCAGCCATGGGGATCGCCCAGGAGGGTTCTTC
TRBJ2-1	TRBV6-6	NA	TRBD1	CASMKGQGYNEQFF	TGTGCCAGCATGAAGGGACAGGGTTACAATGAGCAGTTCTTC
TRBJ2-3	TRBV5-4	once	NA	CASSLEWGETDTQYF	TGTGCCAGCAGCTTGGAATGGGGTGAGACAGATACGCAGTATTTT
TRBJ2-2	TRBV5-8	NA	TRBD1	CASSSGQFHTGELFF	TGTGCCAGCAGCTCGGGACAGTTCCACACCGGGGAGCTGTTTTTT
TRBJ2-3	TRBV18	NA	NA	CASSPGGGLTDTQYF	TGTGCCAGCTCACCCGGGGGCGGGCTCACAGATACGCAGTATTTT
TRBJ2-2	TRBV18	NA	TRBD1	CASSLTGDTGELFF	TGTGCCAGCTCCTTGACAGGGGACACCGGGGAGCTGTTTTTT
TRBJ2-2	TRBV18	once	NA	CASSPPTGELFF	TGTGCCAGCTCACCTCCCACCGGGGAGCTGTTTTTT
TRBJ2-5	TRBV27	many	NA	CASSLGIRETQYF	TGTGCCAGCAGTTTAGGGATTCGTGAGACCCAGTACTTC
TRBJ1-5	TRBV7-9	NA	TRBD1	CASSPFGDRGQPQHF	TGTGCCAGCAGCCCTTTTGGGGACAGGGGTCAGCCCCAGCATTTT
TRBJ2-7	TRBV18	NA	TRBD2	CASSQGASGSHEQYF	TGTGCCAGCTCCCAGGGGGCTAGCGGGAGCCACGAGCAGTACTTC
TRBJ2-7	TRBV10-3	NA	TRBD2	CAQGSGSVYEQYF	TGTGCCCAAGGGAGCGGGAGTGTATACGAGCAGTACTTC
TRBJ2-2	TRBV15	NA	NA	CATSRDQVVGELFF	TGTGCCACCAGCAGAGATCAGGTGGTCGGGGAGCTGTTTTTT
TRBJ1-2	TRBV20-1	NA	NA	CSANHNYGYTF	TGCAGTGCCAATCATAACTATGGCTACACCTTC
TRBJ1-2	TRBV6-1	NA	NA	CASSEISNGYTF	TGTGCCAGCAGTGAGATCAGTAATGGCTACACCTTC
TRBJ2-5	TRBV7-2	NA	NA	CASSLEVSTMETQYF	TGTGCCAGCAGCTTAGAAGTCTCAACGATGGAGACCCAGTACTTC
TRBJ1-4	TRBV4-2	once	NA	CASSQIPTDSSNEKLFF	TGTGCCAGCAGCCAAATACCCACGGACAGCTCTAATGAAAAACTGTTTTTT
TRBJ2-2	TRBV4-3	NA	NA	CASSRAGGGELFF	TGCGCCAGCAGCCGGGCGGGCGGAGGGGAGCTGTTTTTT
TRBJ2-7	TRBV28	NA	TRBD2	CASSLYSWTSGRSAYEQYF	TGTGCCAGCAGTTTATACTCTTGGACTAGCGGGAGATCGGCCTACGAGCAGTACTTC
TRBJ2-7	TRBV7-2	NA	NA	CASSLPVGEQYF	TGTGCCAGCAGCCTCCCAGTGGGCGAGCAGTACTTC
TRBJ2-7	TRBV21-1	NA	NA	CASSTVLQGLYEQYF	TGTGCCAGCAGCACCGTTCTACAGGGGCTCTACGAGCAGTACTTC
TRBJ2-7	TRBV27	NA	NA	CASFNRESYEQYF	TGTGCCAGCTTTAACAGGGAGTCCTACGAGCAGTACTTC
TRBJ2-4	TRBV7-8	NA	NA	CASSLVIEDIQYF	TGTGCCAGCAGCTTAGTAATAGAGGACATTCAGTACTTC
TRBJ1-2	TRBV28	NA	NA	CASSLRTLLGQGYTF	TGTGCCAGCAGTTTAAGGACCCTGCTTGGCCAGGGCTACACCTTC
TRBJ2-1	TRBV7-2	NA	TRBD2	CASSPGAGGLNEQFF	TGTGCCAGCAGCCCAGGGGCGGGGGGCCTCAATGAGCAGTTCTTC
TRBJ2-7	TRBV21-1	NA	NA	CASSNGGGDEQYF	TGTGCCAGCAGCAATGGAGGGGGCGACGAGCAGTACTTC
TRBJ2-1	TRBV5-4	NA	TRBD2	CASSRGRALGNEQFF	TGTGCCAGCAGCCGCGGGAGGGCCCTGGGTAATGAGCAGTTCTTC
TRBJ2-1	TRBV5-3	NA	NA	CARSLGPSNEQFF	TGTGCCAGAAGCTTGGGGCCGAGCAATGAGCAGTTCTTC
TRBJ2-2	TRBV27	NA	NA	CASSSAPTGELFF	TGTGCCAGCAGCTCTGCACCCACCGGGGAGCTGTTTTTT
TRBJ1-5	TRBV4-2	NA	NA	CASSQDRGQGGPQHF	TGTGCCAGCAGCCAAGATCGCGGGCAGGGAGGACCCCAGCATTTT
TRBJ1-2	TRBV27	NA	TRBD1	CASSSQGQGFNGGYTF	TGTGCCAGCAGTTCCCAGGGACAGGGGTTTAACGGTGGCTACACCTTC
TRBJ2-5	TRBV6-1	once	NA	CASSERGQETQYF	TGTGCCAGCAGTGAAAGGGGGCAAGAGACCCAGTACTTC
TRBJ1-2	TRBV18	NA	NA	CASSPKMADDTTLLYGYTF	TGTGCCAGCTCACCAAAGATGGCGGATGACACCACCCTACTCTATGGCTACACCTTC
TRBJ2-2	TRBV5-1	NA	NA	CASSLAVGTPSGELFF	TGCGCCAGCAGCTTGGCAGTTGGGACCCCCAGCGGGGAGCTGTTTTTT
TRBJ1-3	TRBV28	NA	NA	CASSFRGISGNTIYF	TGTGCCAGCAGTTTCAGAGGGATCTCTGGAAACACCATATATTTT
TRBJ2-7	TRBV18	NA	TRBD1	CASSRREVDRDGEQYF	TGTGCCAGCTCACGGCGAGAAGTAGACAGGGACGGCGAGCAGTACTTC
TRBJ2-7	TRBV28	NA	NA	CASSFVGLGAGEQYF	TGTGCCAGCAGTTTTGTAGGTCTGGGCGCGGGCGAGCAGTACTTC
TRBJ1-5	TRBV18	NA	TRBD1	CASSPDRAGNQPQHF	TGTGCCAGCTCACCGGACAGGGCCGGCAATCAGCCCCAGCATTTT
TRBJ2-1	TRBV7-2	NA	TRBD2	CASSSRGSGNDEQFF	TGTGCCAGCAGCTCCAGGGGTAGCGGGAACGATGAGCAGTTCTTC
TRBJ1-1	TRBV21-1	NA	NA	CASSKGSKGTGGAEAFF	TGTGCCAGCAGCAAAGGGTCGAAAGGAACAGGGGGGGCTGAAGCTTTCTTT
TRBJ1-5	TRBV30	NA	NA	CAWSSQGRGAQHF	TGTGCCTGGAGCAGCCAGGGTAGGGGGGCCCAGCATTTT
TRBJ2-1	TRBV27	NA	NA	CASSRGQSSYNEQFF	TGTGCCAGCAGTCGAGGACAGAGCTCCTACAATGAGCAGTTCTTC
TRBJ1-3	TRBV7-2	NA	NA	CASSPGVPGNTIYF	TGTGCCAGCAGCCCGGGGGTCCCAGGAAACACCATATATTTT
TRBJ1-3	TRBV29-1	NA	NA	CSVGGTNGNTIYF	TGCAGCGTTGGTGGCACAAATGGAAACACCATATATTTT
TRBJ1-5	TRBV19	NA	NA	CASSGEKALYSNQPQHF	TGTGCCAGTAGTGGAGAGAAGGCACTATATAGCAATCAGCCCCAGCATTTT
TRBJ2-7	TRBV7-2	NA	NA	CASSFGRIYEQYF	TGTGCCAGCAGCTTTGGACGGATCTACGAGCAGTACTTC
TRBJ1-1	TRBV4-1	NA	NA	CASSQDPRTEAFF	TGCGCCAGCAGCCAAGATCCCCGGACTGAAGCTTTCTTT
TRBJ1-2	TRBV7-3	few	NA	CASSRSGQENGYTF	TGTGCCAGCAGTCGTAGTGGCCAGGAGAATGGCTACACCTTC
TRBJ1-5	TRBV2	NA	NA	CASRVDRSYSNQPQHF	TGTGCCAGCAGAGTTGACAGATCCTATAGCAATCAGCCCCAGCATTTT
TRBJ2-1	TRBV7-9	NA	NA	CASSLGWASSSYNEQFF	TGTGCCAGCAGCTTGGGGTGGGCTTCAAGCTCCTACAATGAGCAGTTCTTC
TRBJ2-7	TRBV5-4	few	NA	CASSKLGESYEQYF	TGTGCCAGCAGCAAACTTGGGGAGAGTTACGAGCAGTACTTC
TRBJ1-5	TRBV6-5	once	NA	CASSPWGVDQPQHF	TGTGCCAGCAGCCCCTGGGGAGTGGATCAGCCCCAGCATTTT
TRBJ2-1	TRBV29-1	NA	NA	CSGTESEQFF	TGCAGCGGCACAGAGAGTGAGCAGTTCTTC
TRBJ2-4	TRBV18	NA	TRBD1	CASSQYQGAGAKNIQYF	TGTGCCAGCTCACAGTACCAGGGGGCCGGAGCCAAAAACATTCAGTACTTC
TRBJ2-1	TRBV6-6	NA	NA	CASSPLGFEGDEQFF	TGTGCCAGCAGTCCCCTTGGGTTTGAGGGCGATGAGCAGTTCTTC
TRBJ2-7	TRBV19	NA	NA	CASSIQAGPLYEQYF	TGTGCCAGTAGTATTCAGGCGGGACCCTTGTACGAGCAGTACTTC